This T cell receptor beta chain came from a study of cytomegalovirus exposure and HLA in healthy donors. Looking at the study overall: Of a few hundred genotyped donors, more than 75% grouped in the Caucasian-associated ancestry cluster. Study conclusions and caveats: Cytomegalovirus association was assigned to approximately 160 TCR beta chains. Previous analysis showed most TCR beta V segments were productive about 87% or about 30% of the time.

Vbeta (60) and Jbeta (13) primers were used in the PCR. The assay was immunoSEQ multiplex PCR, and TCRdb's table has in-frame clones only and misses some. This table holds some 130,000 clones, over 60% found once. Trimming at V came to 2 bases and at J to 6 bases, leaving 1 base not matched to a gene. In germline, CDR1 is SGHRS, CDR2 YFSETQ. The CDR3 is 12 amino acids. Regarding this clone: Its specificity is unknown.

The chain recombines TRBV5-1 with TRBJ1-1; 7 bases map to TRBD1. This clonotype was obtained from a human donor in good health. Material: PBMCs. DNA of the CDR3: TGCGCCAGCAGCTTCAGGGGGGCTGAAGCTTTCTTT. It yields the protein CASSFRGAEAFF.